The T cell receptor (beta chain) described here comes from a study of blood T cell repertoires in COVID-19. Participant ages covered about 18 to 100 years across 20 to 30 US areas. The method was immunoSEQ multiplex PCR; TCRdb's version includes in-frame clones alone and lacks a portion of them. Here the sample spans about 200,000 clones, around 92% being singletons. In this sample, this clone turned up a few times. The CDR3 is 14 residues long. Per germline, CDR1 LGHDT and CDR2 YNNKEL (reference sequence). The V and J ends lost 3 bases and 6 bases, in that order; junction bases with no gene match: 6.

The chain uses TRBV3-1 (or the pseudogene TRBV3-2) and TRBJ2-7; TRBD1 aligns across 9 bases. Sequences were obtained from PBMCs or T cells enriched from blood (not recorded which). The receptor's source is a young woman with acute COVID-19. CDR3 coding DNA: TGTGCCAGCAGCCATCTGGACAGGGGAACCGAGCAGTACTTC. It encodes CASSHLDRGTEQYF.